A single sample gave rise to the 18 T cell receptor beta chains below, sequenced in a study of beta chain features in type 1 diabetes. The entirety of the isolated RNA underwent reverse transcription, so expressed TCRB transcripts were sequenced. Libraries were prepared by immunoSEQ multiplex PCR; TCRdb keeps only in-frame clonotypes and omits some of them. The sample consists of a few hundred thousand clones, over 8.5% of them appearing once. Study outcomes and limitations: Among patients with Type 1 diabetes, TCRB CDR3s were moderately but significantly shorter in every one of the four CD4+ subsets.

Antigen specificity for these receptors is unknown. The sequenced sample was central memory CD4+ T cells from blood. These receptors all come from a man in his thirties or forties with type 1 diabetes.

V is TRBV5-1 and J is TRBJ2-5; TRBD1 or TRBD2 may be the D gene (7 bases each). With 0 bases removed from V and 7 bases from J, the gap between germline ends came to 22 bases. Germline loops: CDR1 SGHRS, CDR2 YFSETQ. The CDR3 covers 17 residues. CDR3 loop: CASSLAQGGSPATTQYF. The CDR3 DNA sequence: TGCGCCAGCAGCTTGGCCCAGGGGGGGTCCCCCGCTACGACCCAGTACTTC.

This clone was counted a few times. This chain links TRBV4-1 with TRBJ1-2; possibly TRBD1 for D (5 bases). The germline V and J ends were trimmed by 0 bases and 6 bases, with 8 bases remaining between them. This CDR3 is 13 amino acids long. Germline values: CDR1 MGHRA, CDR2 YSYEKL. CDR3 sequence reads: CASSQDPRDGYTF. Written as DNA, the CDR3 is TGCGCCAGCAGCCAAGATCCCAGGGATGGCTACACCTTC.

Here the CDR3 reads CSARVGSPQYF. The CDR3 nucleotides read TGCAGTGCTAGAGTCGGGTCGCCCCAGTACTTC. V and J are TRBV20-1 and TRBJ2-5; no firm D call. Germline loops: CDR1 DFQATT, CDR2 SNEGSKA (reference sequence). V dropped 1 base and J dropped 9 bases, with 9 bases sitting between them. The CDR3 is made up of 11 amino acids.

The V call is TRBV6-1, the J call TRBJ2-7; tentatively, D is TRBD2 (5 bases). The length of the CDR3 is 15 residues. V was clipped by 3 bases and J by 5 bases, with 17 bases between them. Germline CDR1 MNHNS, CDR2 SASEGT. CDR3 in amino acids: CASSEVGSTVHEQYF. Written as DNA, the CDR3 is TGTGCCAGCAGTGAGGTAGGGAGCACGGTCCACGAGCAGTACTTC.

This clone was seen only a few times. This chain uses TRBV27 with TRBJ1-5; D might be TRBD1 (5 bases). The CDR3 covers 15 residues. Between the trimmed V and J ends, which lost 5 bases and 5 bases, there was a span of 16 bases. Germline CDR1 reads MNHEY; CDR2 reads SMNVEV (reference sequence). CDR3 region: CASSLMGGEHQPQHF. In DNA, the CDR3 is TGTGCCAGCAGTCTCATGGGGGGGGAGCATCAGCCCCAGCATTTT.

Here the CDR3 reads CAMGGDRGDGYTF. CDR3 nucleotide sequence: TGTGCCATGGGCGGGGACAGGGGTGATGGCTACACCTTC. The chain links TRBV10-3 to TRBJ1-2; TRBD1 aligns across 10 bases. The CDR3 covers 13 residues. The germline gives CDR1 ENHRY, CDR2 SYGVKD. The ends lost 9 bases at V and 6 bases at J; junction bases unmatched: 7.

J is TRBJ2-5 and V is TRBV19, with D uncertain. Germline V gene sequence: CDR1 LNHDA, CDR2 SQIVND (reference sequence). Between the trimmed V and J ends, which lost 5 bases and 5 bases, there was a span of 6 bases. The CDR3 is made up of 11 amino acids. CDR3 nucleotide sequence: TGTGCCAGTAGTTTTAGCGAGACCCAGTACTTC. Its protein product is CASSFSETQYF.

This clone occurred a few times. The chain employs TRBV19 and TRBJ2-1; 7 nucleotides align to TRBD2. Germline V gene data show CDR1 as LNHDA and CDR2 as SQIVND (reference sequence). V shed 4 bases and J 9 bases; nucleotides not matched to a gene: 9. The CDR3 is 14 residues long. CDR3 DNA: TGTGCCAGTAGTACATCGACTAGCATCGGTGAGCAGTTCTTC. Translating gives CASSTSTSIGEQFF.

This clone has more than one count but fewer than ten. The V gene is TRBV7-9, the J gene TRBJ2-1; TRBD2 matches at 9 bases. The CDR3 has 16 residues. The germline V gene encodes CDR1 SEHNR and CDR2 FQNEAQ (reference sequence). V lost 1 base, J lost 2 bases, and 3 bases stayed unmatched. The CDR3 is CASSLESGGTYNEQFF. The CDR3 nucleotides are TGTGCCAGCAGCTTAGAGAGCGGGGGGACCTACAATGAGCAGTTCTTC.

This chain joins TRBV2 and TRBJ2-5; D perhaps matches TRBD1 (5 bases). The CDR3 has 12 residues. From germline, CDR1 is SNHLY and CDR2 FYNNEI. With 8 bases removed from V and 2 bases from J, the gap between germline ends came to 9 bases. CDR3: CASSREQETQYF. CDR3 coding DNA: TGTGCCAGCTCCAGGGAACAAGAGACCCAGTACTTC.

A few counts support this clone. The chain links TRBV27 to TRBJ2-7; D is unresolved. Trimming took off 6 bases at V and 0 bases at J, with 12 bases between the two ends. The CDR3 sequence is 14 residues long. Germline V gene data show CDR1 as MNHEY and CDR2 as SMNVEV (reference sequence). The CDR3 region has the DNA TGTGCCAGCAGCCTGGAACAGTCCTCCTACGAGCAGTACTTC. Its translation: CASSLEQSSYEQYF.

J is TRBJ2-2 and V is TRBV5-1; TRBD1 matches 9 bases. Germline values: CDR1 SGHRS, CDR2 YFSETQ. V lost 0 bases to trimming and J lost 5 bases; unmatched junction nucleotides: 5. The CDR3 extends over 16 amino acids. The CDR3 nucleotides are TGCGCCAGCAGCTTGGCAACAGGGACAGGGACCGGGGAGCTGTTTTTT. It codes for CASSLATGTGTGELFF.

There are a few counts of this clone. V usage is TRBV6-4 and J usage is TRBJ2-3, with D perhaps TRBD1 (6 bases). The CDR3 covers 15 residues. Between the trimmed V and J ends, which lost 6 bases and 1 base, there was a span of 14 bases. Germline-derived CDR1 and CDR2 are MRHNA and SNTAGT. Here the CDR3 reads CASSRTGTGTDTQYF. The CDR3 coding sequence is TGTGCCAGCAGCCGAACAGGGACCGGCACAGATACGCAGTATTTT.

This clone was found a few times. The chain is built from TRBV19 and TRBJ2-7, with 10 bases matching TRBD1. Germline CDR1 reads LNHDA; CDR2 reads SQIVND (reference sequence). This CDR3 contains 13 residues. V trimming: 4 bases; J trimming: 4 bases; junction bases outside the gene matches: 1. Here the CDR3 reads CASSTGQGYEQYF. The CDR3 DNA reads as TGTGCCAGTAGTACGGGACAGGGGTACGAGCAGTACTTC.

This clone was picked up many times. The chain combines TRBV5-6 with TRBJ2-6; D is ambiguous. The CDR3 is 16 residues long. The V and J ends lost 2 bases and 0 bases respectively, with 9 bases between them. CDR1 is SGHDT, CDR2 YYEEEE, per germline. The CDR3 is CASSLSPHSGANVLTF. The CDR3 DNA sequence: TGTGCCAGCAGCTTAAGCCCCCACTCTGGGGCCAACGTCCTGACTTTC.

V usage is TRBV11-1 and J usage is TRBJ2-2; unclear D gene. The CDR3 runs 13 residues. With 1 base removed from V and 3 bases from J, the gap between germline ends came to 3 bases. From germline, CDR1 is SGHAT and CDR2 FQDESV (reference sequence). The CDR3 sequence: CASSLGHTGELFF. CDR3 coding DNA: TGTGCCAGCAGCTTAGGACACACCGGGGAGCTGTTTTTT.

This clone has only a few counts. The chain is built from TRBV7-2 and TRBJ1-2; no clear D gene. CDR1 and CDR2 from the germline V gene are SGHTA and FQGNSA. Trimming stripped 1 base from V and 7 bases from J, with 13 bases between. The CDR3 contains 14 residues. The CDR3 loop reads CASSLGTPRRGYTF. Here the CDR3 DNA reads TGTGCCAGCAGCTTAGGGACCCCGAGGCGTGGCTACACCTTC.

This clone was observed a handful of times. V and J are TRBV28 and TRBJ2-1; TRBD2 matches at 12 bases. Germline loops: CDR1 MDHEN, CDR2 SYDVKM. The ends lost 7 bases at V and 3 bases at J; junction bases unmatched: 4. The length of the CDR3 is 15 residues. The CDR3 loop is CASIRTSGNYNEQFF. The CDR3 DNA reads TGTGCCAGCATCCGGACTAGCGGGAACTACAATGAGCAGTTCTTC.